The sequence of this T cell receptor (beta chain) was determined in a study of blood T cell repertoires in COVID-19. Turning to the study itself: The United States, Italy and Spain supplied acute and convalescent COVID-19 samples. The analysed material was cDNA or gDNA that came from T cells, B-cell-depleted T cells, or PBMCs.

This clone was observed a handful of times. V lost 4 bases, J lost 5 bases, and 10 bases stayed unmatched. The CDR3 extends over 15 amino acids. Germline values: CDR1 KGHSH, CDR2 LQKENI. In the authors' methods: Amplification with reference gene primers provided the estimates of nucleated cell counts. TCRdb's table, derived via immunoSEQ multiplex PCR, lists solely in-frame clones and lacks some. D and trimming were read from the DNA, whereas the V and J calls and clone size are those reported in that table. The sample yields around 65,000 clones, around four fifths seen once. This TCR was sampled from a man between 65 and 85 years old with acute or convalescent COVID-19. The rearrangement uses TRBV18 and TRBJ2-7; TRBD1 matches 8 bases. The source material was peripheral blood. This CDR3 reads CASSLRGQGWNEQYF. The CDR3 nucleotides read TGTGCCAGCTCACTACGCGGACAGGGCTGGAACGAGCAGTACTTC.